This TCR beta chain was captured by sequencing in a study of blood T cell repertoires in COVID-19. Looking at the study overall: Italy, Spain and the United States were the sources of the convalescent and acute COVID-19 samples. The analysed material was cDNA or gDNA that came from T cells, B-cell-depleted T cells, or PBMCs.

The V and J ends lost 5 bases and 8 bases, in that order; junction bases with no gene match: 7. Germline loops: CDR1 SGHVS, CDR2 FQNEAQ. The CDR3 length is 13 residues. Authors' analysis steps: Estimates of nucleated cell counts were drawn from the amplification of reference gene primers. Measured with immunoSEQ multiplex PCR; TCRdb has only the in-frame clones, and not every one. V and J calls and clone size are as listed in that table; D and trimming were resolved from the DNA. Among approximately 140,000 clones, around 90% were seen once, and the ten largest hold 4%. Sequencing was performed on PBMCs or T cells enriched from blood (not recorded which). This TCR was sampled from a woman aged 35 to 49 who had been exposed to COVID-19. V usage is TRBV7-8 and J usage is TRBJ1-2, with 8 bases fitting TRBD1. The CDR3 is CASSVTGEDGYTF. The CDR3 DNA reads TGTGCCAGCAGCGTGACAGGGGAAGACGGCTACACCTTC.